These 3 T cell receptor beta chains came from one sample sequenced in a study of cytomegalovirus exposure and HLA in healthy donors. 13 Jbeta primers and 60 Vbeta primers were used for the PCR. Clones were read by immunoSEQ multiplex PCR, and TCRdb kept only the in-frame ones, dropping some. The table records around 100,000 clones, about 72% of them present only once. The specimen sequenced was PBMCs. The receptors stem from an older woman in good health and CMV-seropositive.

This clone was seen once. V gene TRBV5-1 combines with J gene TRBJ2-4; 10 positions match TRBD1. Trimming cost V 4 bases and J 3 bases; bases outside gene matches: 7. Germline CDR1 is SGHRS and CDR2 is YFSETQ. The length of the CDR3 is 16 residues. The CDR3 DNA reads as TGCGCCAGCAGCCCCCGGACAGGGGGACACAAAAACATTCAGTACTTC. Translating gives CASSPRTGGHKNIQYF.

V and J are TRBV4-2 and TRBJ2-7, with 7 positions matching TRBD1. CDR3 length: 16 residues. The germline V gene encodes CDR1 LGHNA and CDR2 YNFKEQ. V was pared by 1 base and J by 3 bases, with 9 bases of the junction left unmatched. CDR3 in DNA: TGTGCCAGCAGCCAAGTTCAGGGACAGAGCTTCTACGAGCAGTACTTC. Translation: CASSQVQGQSFYEQYF.

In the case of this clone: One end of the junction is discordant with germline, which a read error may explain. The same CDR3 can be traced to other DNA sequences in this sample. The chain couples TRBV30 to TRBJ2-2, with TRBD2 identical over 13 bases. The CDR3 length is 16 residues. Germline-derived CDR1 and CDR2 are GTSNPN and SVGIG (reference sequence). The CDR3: CACRLTSGRDTGELFF. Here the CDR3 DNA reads TGTGCCTGCCGATTAACTAGCGGGAGGGATACCGGGGAGCTGTTCTTT.